This T cell receptor (beta chain) was recorded in a study of blood T cell repertoires in COVID-19. On the study more broadly: PBMCs, B-cell-depleted T cells, or T cells provided the cDNA or gDNA that made up the material.

Data came from immunoSEQ multiplex PCR; TCRdb stores just in-frame clones and leaves some out. This sample has hundreds of thousands of clones, with approximately 86% found just once. The V segment lost 1 base and the J segment 1 base; nucleotides outside the gene matches: 9. Germline-derived CDR1 and CDR2 are MGHDK and SYGVNS. This CDR3 region has 17 residues. The gene calls are TRBV25-1 and TRBJ1-1, with TRBD1 matching 7 bases. This sequence was found in a woman aged 55 to 70 with COVID-19, enrolled during active disease. The sample was peripheral blood. The CDR3 protein is CASSEWGTGVSNTEAFF. The CDR3 DNA is TGTGCCAGCAGTGAATGGGGAACAGGGGTTTCGAACACTGAAGCTTTCTTT.